A single sample gave rise to the 26 T cell receptor beta chains below, sequenced in a study of OX40 agonist ivuxolimab in advanced cancers. Clones were sequenced by immunoSEQ multiplex PCR, and TCRdb holds only the in-frame ones, with some missing. Of 55,000 to 60,000 clones listed, 93% are singletons. This sample comprised CD4+ or CD8+ T cells sorted from blood, obtained in a trial of the OX40 agonist ivuxolimab. These receptors were taken from an adult with an advanced solid tumor such as melanoma, head and neck, liver or kidney cancer.

The gene calls are TRBV4-3 and TRBJ2-3, with TRBD2 matching over 9 bases. The CDR3 contains 17 residues. Germline CDR1 reads LGHNA; CDR2 reads YSLEER. V shed 0 bases and J 0 bases; nucleotides not matched to a gene: 4. The CDR3: CASSQEVAGVSTDTQYF. The DNA for the CDR3 is TGCGCCAGCAGCCAAGAGGTAGCGGGGGTGAGCACAGATACGCAGTATTTT.

The rearrangement links TRBV7-9 to TRBJ1-1, with D hard to call. V dropped 3 bases and J dropped 4 bases, with 6 bases sitting between them. The CDR3 is 12 residues long. CDR1 is SEHNR, CDR2 FQNEAQ, per germline (reference sequence). CDR3 coding DNA: TGTGCCAGCAGCTTTCAGGTCACTGAAGCTTTCTTT. Translation: CASSFQVTEAFF.

The CDR3 nucleotides read TGTGCCAGCAGTGACTCGACGGGGGCCAACGTCCTGACTTTC. Translation: CASSDSTGANVLTF. V gene TRBV6-4 combines with J gene TRBJ2-6, with unresolved D. V lost 0 bases, J lost 4 bases, and 4 bases lay in between. This CDR3 has 14 residues. In germline, CDR1 is MRHNA, CDR2 SNTAGT.

This chain connects TRBV28 to TRBJ2-3; 9 bases match TRBD1. The germline gives CDR1 MDHEN, CDR2 SYDVKM. V shed 8 bases, J shed 5 bases, and the junction held 17 bases outside the gene matches. The CDR3 loop spans 17 amino acids. DNA of the CDR3: TGTGCCAGCCAGAGCCTTTACAGGGGGCGAAAAGGAGATACGCAGTATTTT. This codes for CASQSLYRGRKGDTQYF.

V and J are TRBV11-2 and TRBJ2-3; TRBD2 matches 7 bases. CDR1 and CDR2 from the germline V gene are SGHAT and FQNNGV. Unmatched junction bases numbered 7, after V lost 5 bases and J lost 2 bases. The CDR3 length is 15 residues. CDR3 coding DNA: TGTGCCAGCAGCACCGGACTAGTTCTCACAGATACGCAGTATTTT. This translates into CASSTGLVLTDTQYF.

V gene TRBV7-9 combines with J gene TRBJ1-1, with 8 bases matching TRBD1. Germline values: CDR1 SEHNR, CDR2 FQNEAQ (reference sequence). The junction had 6 bases not matched to a gene; V was cut back by 5 bases and J by 4 bases. This CDR3 comprises 14 residues. The CDR3 region has the DNA TGTGCCAGCAGCGAGCCGGGACAGGCCACTGAAGCTTTCTTT. Encoded protein: CASSEPGQATEAFF.

This rearrangement joins TRBV19 to TRBJ1-1; 7 bases align to TRBD1. Trimming cost V 1 base and J 3 bases; bases outside gene matches: 5. CDR1 is LNHDA and CDR2 is SQIVND in the germline V gene (reference sequence). This CDR3 contains 15 residues. The CDR3 DNA is TGTGCCAGTAGTATAGGAGGACAGGATTACACTGAAGCTTTCTTT. Protein product: CASSIGGQDYTEAFF.

This rearrangement joins TRBV7-9 to TRBJ2-1, with TRBD1 identical over 8 bases. Germline-derived CDR1 and CDR2 are SEHNR and FQNEAQ (reference sequence). Germline trimming cut 3 bases from V and 3 bases from J; bases unmatched to any gene: 4. This CDR3 comprises 15 residues. For the CDR3, the DNA is TGTGCCAGCAGCTTCCGGGACAGGCACTACAATGAGCAGTTCTTC. Residues: CASSFRDRHYNEQFF.

This clone appeared a single time. The J gene is TRBJ1-5, the V gene TRBV7-8, with a weak D call TRBD1 (6 bases). The CDR3 is 16 residues long. V was clipped by 2 bases and J by 6 bases, with 17 bases between them. Per the germline V gene, CDR1 is SGHVS and CDR2 is FQNEAQ. Here the CDR3 reads CASSLLGTPGPQPQHF. CDR3 coding DNA: TGTGCCAGCAGCTTATTAGGGACACCGGGCCCTCAGCCCCAGCATTTT.

The chain joins TRBV10-3 to TRBJ1-1; D is unresolved. This CDR3 spans 12 amino acids. In germline, CDR1 is ENHRY, CDR2 SYGVKD. V was pared by 10 bases and J by 4 bases, with 13 bases between. The CDR3 sequence is CASYTSGTEAFF. In DNA, the CDR3 is TGTGCCAGCTACACAAGTGGCACTGAAGCTTTCTTT.

This chain links TRBV25-1 with TRBJ1-2; tentative D call: TRBD1 (6 bases). This CDR3 is built from 12 residues. The V and J ends lost 3 bases and 4 bases respectively, with 6 bases between them. Germline V CDR1 and CDR2: MGHDK, SYGVNS. The CDR3 nucleotides read TGTGCCAGCAGTGACAGGGGCTATGGCTACACCTTC. It yields the protein CASSDRGYGYTF.

In its sample, this clone was seen once. This chain uses TRBV9 with TRBJ2-2, with 10 nucleotides matching TRBD2. J gave up 1 base and V 1 base, and 7 bases lay outside the gene matches. The CDR3 consists of 18 residues. Germline loops: CDR1 SGDLS, CDR2 YYNGEE. Written as DNA, the CDR3 is TGTGCCAGCAGCGTATCTCAGCGGGAGGGCCTGAACACCGGGGAGCTGTTTTTT. Amino acids: CASSVSQREGLNTGELFF. The entire variable domain, with the rest obtained from reference TRBV9 and TRBJ2-2, is as follows: DSGVTQTPKHLITATGQRVTLRCSPRSGDLSVYWYQQSLDQGLQFLIQYYNGEERAKGNILERFSAQQFPDLHSELNLSSLELGDSALYFCASSVSQREGLNTGELFFGEGSRLTVL.

This chain joins TRBV7-9 and TRBJ1-3; D is uncertain. CDR1 and CDR2 (germline): SEHNR, FQNEAQ (reference sequence). V lost 2 bases and J 4 bases, leaving 3 bases between the germline ends. The CDR3 covers 12 residues. The CDR3 loop is CASSLPGNTIYF. CDR3 coding DNA: TGTGCCAGCAGCTTACCGGGAAACACCATATATTTT.

The chain uses TRBV13 and TRBJ1-1, with a possible D match to TRBD1 (5 bases). The CDR3 covers 13 residues. V was cut by 4 bases and J by 4 bases, with 10 bases left in between. Per germline, CDR1 PRHDT and CDR2 FYEKMQ (reference sequence). CDR3 residues: CASSSGGFTEAFF. The DNA of the CDR3 is TGTGCCAGCAGCTCGGGGGGATTCACTGAAGCTTTCTTT.

This chain connects TRBV11-2 to TRBJ1-2; possible D gene TRBD1, 6 bases. V was trimmed by 4 bases and J by 4 bases, leaving 16 bases between them. Per the germline V gene, CDR1 is SGHAT and CDR2 is FQNNGV. The CDR3 is made up of 15 amino acids. The CDR3 coding sequence is TGTGCCAGCAGCTCGGGGGCCAGGGCCAGCTATGGCTACACCTTC. This translates into CASSSGARASYGYTF.

V is TRBV11-2 and J is TRBJ2-7, with D maybe TRBD1 (8 bases). CDR1 and CDR2 from the germline V gene are SGHAT and FQNNGV. Trimming removed 3 bases at V and 4 bases at J, with 19 bases between. The CDR3 spans 16 residues. The CDR3 loop is CASSFPWAQGGYEQYF. DNA for the CDR3: TGTGCCAGCAGCTTCCCCTGGGCACAGGGGGGGTACGAGCAGTACTTC.

This chain joins TRBV13 and TRBJ1-1; 8 bases map to TRBD1. The length of the CDR3 is 16 residues. The germline gives CDR1 PRHDT, CDR2 FYEKMQ (reference sequence). The J segment lost 1 base and the V segment lost 1 base, leaving 5 bases of the junction unmatched. CDR3 coding DNA: TGTGCCAGCAGCTTAGAGGGACAGGAATGGAACACTGAAGCTTTCTTT. This encodes CASSLEGQEWNTEAFF. The whole variable domain, remainder taken from reference TRBV13 and TRBJ1-1, is AAGVIQSPRHLIKEKRETATLKCYPIPRHDTVYWYQQGPGQDPQFLISFYEKMQSDKGSIPDRFSAQQFSDYHSELNMSSLELGDSALYFCASSLEGQEWNTEAFFGQGTRLTVV.

V is TRBV19 and J is TRBJ2-3, with D maybe TRBD1 (6 bases). Germline CDR1 is LNHDA and CDR2 is SQIVND (reference sequence). Between the trimmed V and J ends, which lost 10 bases and 0 bases, there was a span of 14 bases. The CDR3 runs to 14 residues. CDR3 bases: TGTGCCACAACCAGGGGAGTTAGCACAGATACGCAGTATTTT. Amino acid sequence: CATTRGVSTDTQYF.

V usage is TRBV7-6 and J usage is TRBJ2-2; 12 bases are a match to TRBD2. Germline CDR1 is SGHVS and CDR2 is FNYEAQ. V shed 5 bases, J shed 0 bases, and the junction held 16 bases outside the gene matches. This CDR3 has 21 amino acids. The CDR3 spells CASSAQTGLAGAPPNTGELFF. CDR3 nucleotides: TGTGCCAGCAGCGCCCAGACGGGACTAGCGGGCGCACCACCGAACACCGGGGAGCTGTTTTTT. Complete variable domain (other parts from reference TRBV7-6 and TRBJ2-2): GAGVSQSPRYKVTKRGQDVALRCDPISGHVSLYWYRQALGQGPEFLTYFNYEAQQDKSGLPNDRFSAERPEGSISTLTIQRTEQRDSAMYRCASSAQTGLAGAPPNTGELFFGEGSRLTVL.

The V and J genes are TRBV2 and TRBJ2-7; no clear D gene. The CDR3 length is 14 residues. Trimming stripped 3 bases from V and 2 bases from J, with 11 bases between. Germline assignment: CDR1 SNHLY and CDR2 FYNNEI. CDR3 in amino acids: CASSEPRSPYEQYF. DNA for the CDR3: TGTGCCAGCAGTGAGCCACGGTCCCCCTACGAGCAGTACTTC.

Only one count was recorded for this clone. The chain links TRBV28 to TRBJ2-5; 7 bases are shared with TRBD1. The CDR3 has 14 amino acids. Trimming took 4 bases from V and 5 from J; bases not matched to a gene: 7. Germline lookup yields CDR1 MDHEN and CDR2 SYDVKM. CDR3 DNA sequence: TGTGCCAGCAGTTCAGACAGGGTTGGGGAGACCCAGTACTTC. It encodes CASSSDRVGETQYF.

This chain joins TRBV7-7 and TRBJ2-3, with D perhaps TRBD1 (5 bases). V lost 1 base and J lost 2, with 7 bases in between. Germline V gene data show CDR1 as SSHAT and CDR2 as FNYEAQ (reference sequence). This CDR3 has 14 residues. CDR3 sequence (DNA): TGTGCCAGCAGCTTAGGGGGCTACACAGATACGCAGTATTTT. Its translation is CASSLGGYTDTQYF.

This chain joins TRBV11-2 and TRBJ2-4; the match to TRBD2 covers 12 bases. From germline, CDR1 is SGHAT and CDR2 FQNNGV. Unmatched junction bases numbered 8, after V lost 5 bases and J lost 0 bases. The CDR3 is 18 amino acids. The CDR3 protein is CASSLLGLAGLAKNIQYF. Here the CDR3 DNA reads TGTGCCAGCAGCCTACTGGGACTAGCGGGCCTAGCCAAAAACATTCAGTACTTC.

This clone was found once. V and J are TRBV4-3 and TRBJ2-7; the D is unclear. Germline CDR1 and CDR2: LGHNA and YSLEER. Trimming took off 0 bases at V and 5 bases at J, with 8 bases between the two ends. This CDR3 contains 13 residues. The CDR3: CASSQDDPDEQYF. In DNA form, the CDR3 reads TGCGCCAGCAGCCAAGATGACCCGGACGAGCAGTACTTC.

In this sample, this clone turned up once. The V call is TRBV19, the J call TRBJ2-7, with D unclear. This CDR3 region has 14 residues. Per the germline V gene, CDR1 is LNHDA and CDR2 is SQIVND (reference sequence). Deletions cut 2 bases from V and 3 bases from J, with 11 bases between. This CDR3 reads CASSILGSSYEQYF. DNA of the CDR3: TGTGCCAGTAGTATATTGGGTAGTAGCTACGAGCAGTACTTC. Looking up the rest from reference TRBV19 and TRBJ2-7 gives the full variable domain: DGGITQSPKYLFRKEGQNVTLSCEQNLNHDAMYWYRQDPGQGLRLIYYSQIVNDFQKGDIAEGYSVSREKKESFPLTVTSAQKNPTAFYLCASSILGSSYEQYFGPGTRLTVT.

This sequence joins TRBV28 and TRBJ2-4; 14 nucleotides agree with TRBD2. The V segment lost 4 bases and the J segment 1 base; nucleotides outside the gene matches: 9. CDR1 and CDR2 from the germline V gene are MDHEN and SYDVKM. CDR3 length equals 19 residues. The CDR3 protein is CASSSPTSGRGRAKNIQYF. CDR3 sequence (DNA): TGTGCCAGCAGTTCCCCGACTAGCGGGAGGGGTAGGGCCAAAAACATTCAGTACTTC.